These 24 T cell receptor beta chains were sequenced from one sample in a study of T-cell memory formation after mild COVID-19. TCRdb re-called the 5' RACE reads through MiXCR, storing one row per CDR3 protein. This sample carries roughly 560,000 distinct CDR3 sequences, about a fifth of them seen once, and the ten largest clones take around an eighth. The source material was PBMCs or a T cell subset sorted from them (not recorded which). These receptor sequences come from an adult woman who had mild COVID-19 (a few samples of this study predate the infection). Cell type and time point are not known.

This sequence joins TRBV15 and TRBJ2-7; D possibly matches TRBD1 or TRBD2 (5 bases each). The CDR3 runs to 16 residues. Trimming removed 6 bases from V and 2 bases from J, with 20 bases in between. The germline gives CDR1 LNHNV, CDR2 YYDKDF (reference sequence). CDR3 protein: CATSKGAADTTYEQYF. In DNA, the CDR3 is TGTGCCACCAGTAAAGGGGCAGCGGACACGACCTACGAGCAGTACTTC.

J is TRBJ1-2 and V is TRBV20-1, with 7 positions matching TRBD1. The CDR3 is 12 residues long. V dropped 6 bases and J dropped 7; count of bases not matched to a gene: 8. Germline V gene sequence: CDR1 DFQATT, CDR2 SNEGSKA (reference sequence). CDR3 DNA: TGCAGTGCCGTAGGGGGCGGCCGTGGCTACACCTTC. It yields the protein CSAVGGGRGYTF.

This CDR3 reads CSATSVSYNEQFF. The CDR3 DNA sequence: TGCAGTGCTACTAGCGTCTCCTACAATGAGCAGTTCTTC. The chain combines TRBV20-1 with TRBJ2-1; D possibly corresponds to TRBD2 (6 bases). V was trimmed by 4 bases and J by 0 bases, leaving 7 bases between them. There are 13 residues in the CDR3. Germline V lookup: CDR1 DFQATT, CDR2 SNEGSKA (reference sequence).

The chain carries TRBV4-2 and TRBJ1-1, with a weak D call TRBD1 (6 bases). Germline CDR1 LGHNA, CDR2 YNFKEQ. V lost 0 bases, J lost 0 bases, and 14 bases lay in between. The CDR3 has 17 residues. CDR3 residues: CASSQDGGGNMNTEAFF. CDR3 sequence (DNA): TGTGCCAGCAGCCAAGACGGGGGCGGAAACATGAACACTGAAGCTTTCTTT.

The chain joins TRBV7-2 to TRBJ2-3; the match to TRBD2 covers 9 bases. The CDR3 is 16 residues long. The germline V gene has CDR1 SGHTA and CDR2 FQGNSA. Losses at the gene ends were 8 bases for V and 3 bases for J; bases not matched to a gene: 12. The CDR3 nucleotides read TGTGCCAGCTCACCAATTAGCGGGAGTATGACAGATACGCAGTATTTT. Its translation: CASSPISGSMTDTQYF.

This clonotype occurred once. The chain links TRBV29-1 to TRBJ2-3; D is unclear. Germline CDR1 SQVTM, CDR2 ANQGSEA. This CDR3 is built from 15 residues. V lost 7 bases and J lost 3, with 20 bases in between. The CDR3 is CSAYTPRVWTDTQYF. CDR3 DNA: TGCAGCGCCTATACCCCACGGGTATGGACAGATACGCAGTATTTT.

The rearrangement joins TRBV12-3 or TRBV12-4 to TRBJ2-1, with 14 bases matching TRBD2. The CDR3 consists of 17 residues. The V and J ends lost 7 bases and 4 bases, in that order; junction bases with no gene match: 9. In DNA form, the CDR3 reads TGTGCCAGCAATCGGGACGGACTAGCGGGGGGATACAATGAGCAGTTCTTC. Translation gives CASNRDGLAGGYNEQFF.

V is TRBV7-9 and J is TRBJ2-3, with D hard to call. CDR1 SEHNR and CDR2 FQNEAQ come from the germline V gene (reference sequence). The CDR3 length is 15 residues. V shed 1 base and J shed 2 bases, with 10 bases lying between them. CDR3 amino acids: CASSLVIAATDTQYF. CDR3 DNA: TGTGCCAGCAGCTTAGTTATCGCCGCCACAGATACGCAGTATTTT.

This clonotype was seen at least ten times. An end of the junction differs from the germline gene, which may be a read error. V is TRBV5-1 and J is TRBJ2-5; D ambiguous. CDR1 and CDR2 (germline): SGHRS, YFSETQ. The CDR3 sequence is 12 residues long. CDR3 DNA sequence: TGTGCCAGCAGCTTAGCCCAAGAGACCCAGTACTTC. Translation: CASSLAQETQYF. Complete variable domain (other parts from reference TRBV5-1 and TRBJ2-5): KAGVTQTPRYLIKTRGQQVTLSCSPISGHRSVSWYQQTPGQGLQFLFEYFSETQRNKGNFPGRFSGRQFSNSRSEMNVSTLELGDSALYLCASSLAQETQYFGPGTRLLVL.

Only a few counts were recorded for this clonotype. This chain links TRBV7-2 with TRBJ2-3; no clear D gene. V was clipped by 5 bases and J by 0 bases, with 15 bases between them. CDR1 SGHTA and CDR2 FQGNSA come from the germline V gene. The CDR3 consists of 16 residues. CDR3 region: CASSPGGVPSTDTQYF. The CDR3 DNA follows: TGTGCCAGCAGCCCAGGTGGCGTCCCGAGCACAGATACGCAGTATTTT. Drawing the rest from reference TRBV7-2 and TRBJ2-3, the complete variable domain is GAGVSQSPSNKVTEKGKDVELRCDPISGHTALYWYRQSLGQGLEFLIYFQGNSAPDKSGLPSDRFSAERTGGSVSTLTIQRTQQEDSAVYLCASSPGGVPSTDTQYFGPGTRLTVL.

The chain uses TRBV28 and TRBJ2-1; D is perhaps TRBD2 (5 bases). Deletions cut 5 bases from V and 3 bases from J, with 14 bases between. Germline V CDR1 and CDR2: MDHEN, SYDVKM. CDR3 length: 15 residues. CDR3 sequence reads: CASSPAAGGYNEQFF. The DNA for the CDR3 is TGTGCCAGCAGTCCCGCGGCAGGAGGCTACAATGAGCAGTTCTTC.

This clonotype was found a few times. The chain recombines TRBV18 with TRBJ1-2; D is possibly TRBD1 (5 bases). Between the trimmed V and J ends, which lost 4 bases and 6 bases, there was a span of 12 bases. Germline loops: CDR1 KGHSH, CDR2 LQKENI. The CDR3 spans 13 residues. CDR3 sequence (DNA): TGTGCCAGCTCACTGTGGGGGACTAATGGCTACACCTTC. Its protein is CASSLWGTNGYTF. Together with reference TRBV18 and TRBJ1-2, the CDR3 gives the full variable domain: NAGVMQNPRHLVRRRGQEARLRCSPMKGHSHVYWYRQLPEEGLKFMVYLQKENIIDESGMPKERFSAEFPKEGPSILRIQQVVRGDSAAYFCASSLWGTNGYTFGSGTRLTVV.

In DNA form, the CDR3 reads TGTGCCACCAGTGATTTGGGTTTGGAGACCCAGTACTTC. Translated, it gives CATSDLGLETQYF. This chain joins TRBV24-1 and TRBJ2-5; no definite D call. The length of the CDR3 is 13 residues. Germline V gene sequence: CDR1 KGHDR, CDR2 SFDVKD. Trimming took 0 bases from V and 5 from J, leaving 6 bases between them.

This clonotype was found a few times. The J gene is TRBJ2-1, the V gene TRBV6-2 or TRBV6-3; no clear D gene. V dropped 0 bases and J dropped 10 bases, with 7 bases sitting between them. Germline V gene lookup returns CDR1 MNHEY and CDR2 SVGEGT. CDR3 length: 12 amino acids. CDR3: CASSYSIGEQFF. In nucleotides, the CDR3 is TGTGCCAGCAGTTACTCGATCGGCGAGCAGTTCTTC.

This clonotype was recorded a few times. The chain carries TRBV11-2 and TRBJ2-1, with D unclear. From germline, CDR1 is SGHAT and CDR2 FQNNGV. Trimming took 5 bases from V and 6 from J, leaving 14 bases between them. This CDR3 has 14 residues. The CDR3 bases are TGTGCCAGCAGCCCCCGGCTTAGTCTCAATGAGCAGTTCTTC. Protein product: CASSPRLSLNEQFF. The full variable domain, completed using reference TRBV11-2 and TRBJ2-1, is EAGVAQSPRYKIIEKRQSVAFWCNPISGHATLYWYQQILGQGPKLLIQFQNNGVVDDSQLPKDRFSAERLKGVDSTLKIQPAKLEDSAVYLCASSPRLSLNEQFFGPGTRLTVL.

This clonotype has only a few counts. V gene TRBV7-3 combines with J gene TRBJ2-1, with TRBD2 matching over 12 bases. The CDR3 spans 15 residues. The junction had 5 bases not matched to a gene; V was cut back by 5 bases and J by 6 bases. CDR1 is SGHTA and CDR2 is FQGTGA in the germline V gene. DNA of the CDR3: TGTGCCAGCAGCGAAACTAGCGGGGGGCCCAATGAGCAGTTCTTC. It encodes CASSETSGGPNEQFF.

The V call is TRBV2, the J call TRBJ1-1; D unresolved. There are 14 residues in the CDR3. V was trimmed by 6 bases and J by 0 bases, leaving 11 bases between them. Germline lookup yields CDR1 SNHLY and CDR2 FYNNEI. In nucleotides, the CDR3 is TGTGCCAGCAGGGAGAATCCAATGAACACTGAAGCTTTCTTT. Translated: CASRENPMNTEAFF.

The chain is built from TRBV5-1 and TRBJ2-3; TRBD1 matches at 9 bases. The V and J ends lost 6 bases and 5 bases, in that order; junction bases with no gene match: 7. Germline values: CDR1 SGHRS, CDR2 YFSETQ. CDR3 size: 14 residues. DNA for the CDR3: TGCGCCAGCAACGGGGACAGGGCTGGAGATACGCAGTATTTT. Its translation: CASNGDRAGDTQYF. The variable domain in full, with the rest retrieved from reference TRBV5-1 and TRBJ2-3, is KAGVTQTPRYLIKTRGQQVTLSCSPISGHRSVSWYQQTPGQGLQFLFEYFSETQRNKGNFPGRFSGRQFSNSRSEMNVSTLELGDSALYLCASNGDRAGDTQYFGPGTRLTVL.

This clonotype was seen only a few times. The genes are TRBV2 and TRBJ2-5; 8 nucleotides match TRBD2. CDR1 SNHLY and CDR2 FYNNEI come from the germline V gene. CDR3 length: 16 amino acids. Trimming cost V 7 bases and J 0 bases; bases outside gene matches: 10. The CDR3 DNA follows: TGTGCCAGCATGGATCCAGGCGGGGGGTACCAAGAGACCCAGTACTTC. The encoded protein is CASMDPGGGYQETQYF.

This clonotype has a handful of counts. The chain couples TRBV3-1 to TRBJ1-1; possible D gene TRBD1, 5 bases. V was trimmed by 5 bases and J by 6 bases, leaving 13 bases between them. The CDR3 is 13 residues long. Germline V gene lookup returns CDR1 LGHDT and CDR2 YNNKEL (reference sequence). CDR3 protein: CASSSDRQAEAFF. DNA for the CDR3: TGTGCCAGCAGCTCTGACAGACAAGCTGAAGCTTTCTTT.

The chain is built from TRBV4-1 and TRBJ2-6; D unresolved. The germline gives CDR1 MGHRA, CDR2 YSYEKL. The CDR3 loop spans 16 amino acids. Trimming stripped 0 bases from V and 0 bases from J, with 6 bases between. CDR3 sequence (DNA): TGCGCCAGCAGCCAAGAGCCCGTCTCTGGGGCCAACGTCCTGACTTTC. Its translation: CASSQEPVSGANVLTF.

The table lists this clonotype with a few counts. The V gene is TRBV12-3 or TRBV12-4, the J gene TRBJ2-3; 8 positions match TRBD2. This CDR3 contains 15 residues. J was trimmed by 4 bases and V by 4 bases; bases with no gene match: 7. CDR3 loop: CASSSGLAGPDTQYF. The CDR3 coding sequence is TGTGCCAGCAGTTCCGGACTAGCAGGGCCAGATACGCAGTATTTT.

This clonotype was observed a handful of times. This chain connects TRBV7-2 to TRBJ2-7, with 11 bases fitting TRBD2. Trimming took 4 bases from V and 6 from J; bases not matched to a gene: 2. Germline CDR1 is SGHTA and CDR2 is FQGNSA. The CDR3 length is 13 residues. The CDR3 protein is CASSSGTSGEQYF. CDR3 bases: TGTGCCAGCAGCTCCGGGACTAGCGGCGAGCAGTACTTC. The variable domain in full, with the rest retrieved from reference TRBV7-2 and TRBJ2-7, is GAGVSQSPSNKVTEKGKDVELRCDPISGHTALYWYRQSLGQGLEFLIYFQGNSAPDKSGLPSDRFSAERTGGSVSTLTIQRTQQEDSAVYLCASSSGTSGEQYFGPGTRLTVT.

V gene TRBV9 combines with J gene TRBJ2-7; 10 bases map to TRBD1. This CDR3 region has 16 residues. V dropped 4 bases and J dropped 2; count of bases not matched to a gene: 9. CDR1 and CDR2 (germline): SGDLS, YYNGEE. CDR3 coding DNA: TGTGCCAGCAGCACCGACAGGGGGCCGGGGCCCTACGAGCAGTACTTC. It codes for CASSTDRGPGPYEQYF.